This TCR beta chain was identified in a study of T-cell reconstitution after alpha-beta-depleted transplantation in children. Study-wide results and limits: Reported findings indicate that, about two months after transplant, alpha-beta T cells came from several hundred expanded clones, which were derived from non-depleted graft cells. Elevated TCRbeta diversity at day 60 was traced, in some patients, to surviving recipient T cells and thymic progenitors. At one year after transplant, newly produced T cells mostly accounted for T-cell counts and diversity.

As regards this clonotype: Its cognate antigen is unknown.

For TCRbeta, the library was prepared with unique molecular identifiers. MiXCR, applied by TCRdb to the PCR reads, yields one record per CDR3 protein. This sample has roughly 420,000 distinct CDR3 sequences, with about 17% found just once. Germline-derived CDR1 and CDR2 are SGHTA and FQGNSA. V lost 4 bases to trimming and J lost 2 bases, with 9 bases between them. The CDR3 has 14 residues. This receptor was identified in a boy less than two years old who had a stem cell transplant for Wiskott-Aldrich syndrome, so the T cells may come from the graft donor. The chain recombines TRBV7-2 with TRBJ1-5; the D is unclear. The starting material was PBMCs, mostly from graft donor cells, obtained 360 days after TCRalphabeta/CD19-depleted stem cell transplant. Here the CDR3 reads CASSWVQGNQPQHF. DNA of the CDR3: TGTGCCAGCAGCTGGGTCCAGGGCAATCAGCCCCAGCATTTT.